This T cell receptor (beta chain) was documented in a study of early T cells in non-severe SARS-CoV-2 infection. TCRdb called the 5' RACE reads again in MiXCR, with one record for every CDR3 protein. The sample holds around 37,000 distinct CDR3 sequences, over 8.5% seen once. The germline V gene has CDR1 SGHTA and CDR2 FQGNSA. Trimming took 3 bases from V and 8 from J, leaving 10 bases between them. This CDR3 contains 12 residues. The sequenced sample was whole blood. The chain uses TRBV7-2 and TRBJ1-1, with D uncertain. The TCR originated in an adult who was a healthcare worker with PCR-confirmed SARS-CoV-2 infection or an uninfected control (not recorded which). The chain's CDR3 is CASSFRGKEAFF. Here the CDR3 DNA reads TGTGCCAGCAGCTTCCGAGGGAAGGAAGCTTTCTTT.